This passage covers 32 T cell receptor beta chains from one sample sequenced in a study of PD-1 blockade in classical Hodgkin lymphoma (dated by TCRdb to 2020 to 2021). The library was built by means of the immunoSEQ multiplex PCR assay. TCRdb provides this immuneACCESS table in a form limited to in-frame rearrangements. Some clones are lacking; in checked studies, under half of them reflect an unresolved V gene, and why the rest are absent is not known. The sample table contains fewer than 100,000 clones; only one count was recorded for roughly 92% of them. The ten largest make up 2.8% of the sample. The time point label, read with the paper, signifies: cycle 1 day 1 (C1D1), immediately before nivolumab initiation. Relapse after autologous stem cell transplantation had occurred in all trial patients, and cohorts A, B and C were distinguished by prior brentuximab vedotin exposure. Specimen: peripheral blood mononuclear cells (PBMCs), collected at baseline. These receptor sequences come from a human donor with classical Hodgkin lymphoma.

This sequence joins TRBV10-3 and TRBJ2-1, with D possibly being TRBD2 (6 bases). There are 16 residues in the CDR3. Trimming stripped 2 bases from V and 8 bases from J, with 19 bases between. CDR1 is ENHRY, CDR2 SYGVKD, per germline. The CDR3 DNA sequence: TGTGCCATCAGTGAGGGCGGGGCCGGGAGTCCGGATGAGCAGTTCTTC. Translated: CAISEGGAGSPDEQFF.

The gene calls are TRBV6-5 and TRBJ1-1, with no clear D. Germline V gives CDR1 MNHEY, CDR2 SVGAGI. Between the trimmed V and J ends, which lost 0 bases and 6 bases, there was a span of 11 bases. The CDR3 runs 14 residues. The CDR3 nucleotides read TGTGCCAGCAGTTACTCATTGTATCTTCCTGAAGCTTTCTTT. As protein: CASSYSLYLPEAFF.

The chain is built from TRBV11-3 and TRBJ2-1; possible D gene TRBD1, 6 bases. This CDR3 has 13 residues. Trimming took off 0 bases at V and 7 bases at J, with 7 bases between the two ends. Germline V lookup: CDR1 SGHNT, CDR2 YENEEA. CDR3 amino acids: CASSLETGNEQFF. Written as DNA, the CDR3 is TGTGCCAGCAGCTTAGAAACAGGGAATGAGCAGTTCTTC.

The V call is TRBV9, the J call TRBJ1-3; D remains ambiguous. The V and J ends lost 0 bases and 2 bases respectively, with 6 bases between them. The CDR3 length is 14 residues. Germline lookup yields CDR1 SGDLS and CDR2 YYNGEE. For the CDR3, the DNA is TGTGCCAGCAGCGTAGGTCAGGCTGGAAACACCATATATTTT. Translation: CASSVGQAGNTIYF.

The V gene is TRBV30, the J gene TRBJ1-4; D uncertain. Germline V gene sequence: CDR1 GTSNPN, CDR2 SVGIG (reference sequence). The V and J ends lost 7 bases and 0 bases respectively, with 6 bases between them. This CDR3 is 12 amino acids long. The CDR3 reads CALDATNEKLFF. The CDR3 DNA reads as TGTGCCTTGGATGCAACTAATGAAAAACTGTTTTTT.

The chain carries TRBV10-3 and TRBJ2-7; perhaps TRBD2 as D (6 bases). Per germline, CDR1 ENHRY and CDR2 SYGVKD. CDR3 length: 15 residues. V was clipped by 4 bases and J by 0 bases, with 13 bases between them. The CDR3 bases are TGTGCCATCAGTGGGGCAGGAGGGGTCTCCTACGAGCAGTACTTC. Translating gives CAISGAGGVSYEQYF.

This clone was seen a single time. This rearrangement joins TRBV6-1 to TRBJ1-4; a possible D gene is TRBD1 (5 bases). CDR3 length: 19 amino acids. The V and J ends lost 4 bases and 0 bases respectively, with 21 bases between them. The germline CDR1 and CDR2 sequences are MNHNS and SASEGT. The CDR3 DNA reads TGTGCCAGCAGTGGACCCTCGAGAGGGGATTGGGCAACTAATGAAAAACTGTTTTTT. It encodes CASSGPSRGDWATNEKLFF.

The chain employs TRBV19 and TRBJ1-1; no definite D call. Germline CDR1 LNHDA, CDR2 SQIVND (reference sequence). Deletions cut 3 bases from V and 1 base from J, with 9 bases between. The CDR3 totals 14 residues. The CDR3 reads CASSIARGNTEAFF. The CDR3 coding sequence is TGTGCCAGTAGTATCGCGCGGGGGAACACTGAAGCTTTCTTT.

The V call is TRBV29-1, the J call TRBJ2-3, with 7 positions matching TRBD2. The CDR3 is 14 residues long. Germline V gene lookup returns CDR1 SQVTM and CDR2 ANQGSEA. V was pared by 5 bases and J by 4 bases, with 9 bases of the junction left unmatched. Here the CDR3 reads CSVSGGRGSDTQYF. The CDR3 nucleotides are TGCAGCGTTTCGGGCGGGAGAGGTTCAGATACGCAGTATTTT.

V gene TRBV6-5 combines with J gene TRBJ2-3; perhaps TRBD2 as D (6 bases). The germline V gene has CDR1 MNHEY and CDR2 SVGAGI. Trimming removed 2 bases from V and 7 bases from J, with 16 bases in between. The CDR3 is 15 residues long. The DNA of the CDR3 is TGTGCCAGCAGTTACGACGGGACTGCCCAGAATACGCAGTATTTT. Translating it yields CASSYDGTAQNTQYF.

This sequence joins TRBV28 and TRBJ2-2, with D perhaps TRBD1 (5 bases). Germline assignment: CDR1 MDHEN and CDR2 SYDVKM. The CDR3 runs 15 residues. The V end lost 10 bases, the J end lost 7 bases, and 22 bases lay between the germline ends. CDR3 residues: CATSVYPGFDGELFF. The DNA for the CDR3 is TGTGCCACCTCAGTTTACCCAGGGTTTGACGGGGAGCTGTTTTTT.

The chain combines TRBV11-3 with TRBJ1-1; TRBD1 matches 11 bases. Losses at the gene ends were 4 bases for V and 6 bases for J; bases not matched to a gene: 4. CDR1 and CDR2 from the germline V gene are SGHNT and YENEEA. This CDR3 is 14 amino acids long. The CDR3 sequence: CASSSRTGGSEAFF. DNA for the CDR3: TGTGCCAGCAGCTCAAGGACAGGGGGCTCTGAAGCTTTCTTT.

This chain connects TRBV9 to TRBJ1-2; 12 bases map to TRBD1. The CDR3 consists of 16 residues. Germline assignment: CDR1 SGDLS and CDR2 YYNGEE. V shed 4 bases, J shed 7 bases, and the junction held 11 bases outside the gene matches. The CDR3 region is CASSLTTGTGGIGYTF. The CDR3 DNA reads TGTGCCAGCAGCCTTACTACCGGGACAGGGGGCATTGGCTACACCTTC. Together with reference TRBV9 and TRBJ1-2, the CDR3 gives the full variable domain: DSGVTQTPKHLITATGQRVTLRCSPRSGDLSVYWYQQSLDQGLQFLIQYYNGEERAKGNILERFSAQQFPDLHSELNLSSLELGDSALYFCASSLTTGTGGIGYTFGSGTRLTVV.

The rearrangement uses TRBV4-1 and TRBJ1-1, with D possibly matching TRBD1 (6 bases). This CDR3 is 17 amino acids long. Germline V lookup: CDR1 MGHRA, CDR2 YSYEKL. V gave up 0 bases and J gave up 3 bases, with 17 bases separating them. Here the CDR3 reads CASSQDHIQGVYTEAFF. DNA of the CDR3: TGCGCCAGCAGCCAAGACCATATACAGGGTGTGTACACTGAAGCTTTCTTT.

The gene calls are TRBV27 and TRBJ2-4, with D perhaps TRBD2 (6 bases). CDR3 length: 14 amino acids. Trimming cost V 5 bases and J 6 bases, with 14 bases left between them. The germline V gene has CDR1 MNHEY and CDR2 SMNVEV (reference sequence). The DNA for the CDR3 is TGTGCCAGCAGTCCACGGACGGGGGTAAACATTCAGTACTTC. Translating it yields CASSPRTGVNIQYF.

The chain carries TRBV10-3 and TRBJ1-2; D remains unclear. From germline, CDR1 is ENHRY and CDR2 SYGVKD. The ends were cut back, 0 bases at V and 2 bases at J, with 10 bases in the middle. The CDR3 is 15 residues long. DNA for the CDR3: TGTGCCATCAGTGAGTCGATTGGGGTGAACTATGGCTACACCTTC. This gives the protein CAISESIGVNYGYTF.

This clone showed up just once. The genes are TRBV7-9 and TRBJ2-3; D gene uncertain. Germline CDR1 is SEHNR and CDR2 is FQNEAQ (reference sequence). The CDR3 is 14 amino acids. Trimming took 5 bases from V and 0 from J, leaving 9 bases between them. The CDR3: CASSRTISTDTQYF. For the CDR3, the DNA is TGTGCCAGCAGCAGGACGATCAGCACAGATACGCAGTATTTT.

The chain couples TRBV11-2 to TRBJ2-2; no clear D. Germline CDR1 is SGHAT and CDR2 is FQNNGV. The CDR3 length is 14 residues. Trimming took 1 base from V and 4 from J, leaving 7 bases between them. The CDR3 region is CASSLGPVTGELFF. The CDR3 nucleotides read TGTGCCAGCAGCTTAGGGCCCGTCACCGGGGAGCTGTTTTTT.

Here the CDR3 reads CASSPGRSYEQYF. The CDR3 bases are TGTGCCAGTAGTCCTGGACGGTCCTACGAGCAGTACTTC. The chain carries TRBV19 and TRBJ2-7; D is unclear. The CDR3 contains 13 residues. CDR1 LNHDA and CDR2 SQIVND come from the germline V gene (reference sequence). V was shortened by 5 bases and J by 1 base, with 9 bases between the two germline ends.

This sequence joins TRBV18 and TRBJ2-3; D gene uncertain. V was pared by 4 bases and J by 2 bases, with 4 bases between. CDR3 length: 12 residues. Germline CDR1 and CDR2: KGHSH and LQKENI. The chain's CDR3 is CASSRFTDTQYF. In DNA, the CDR3 is TGTGCCAGCTCACGATTCACAGATACGCAGTATTTT.

The chain uses TRBV6-5 and TRBJ1-1, with TRBD1 matching 7 bases. The ends lost 8 bases at V and 6 bases at J; junction bases unmatched: 9. This CDR3 region has 13 residues. In germline, CDR1 is MNHEY, CDR2 SVGAGI. CDR3 region: CASQRGHVAEAFF. CDR3 coding DNA: TGTGCCAGCCAAAGGGGGCATGTCGCTGAAGCTTTCTTT.

This clone was detected once. The chain recombines TRBV5-1 with TRBJ2-3; no firm D call. Trimming pared 6 bases from V and 2 bases from J, leaving 7 bases between. Germline CDR1 reads SGHRS; CDR2 reads YFSETQ. This CDR3 is built from 12 residues. The CDR3 region is CASKINTDTQYF. The CDR3 coding sequence is TGCGCCAGCAAAATTAACACAGATACGCAGTATTTT. Full variable domain (missing parts from reference TRBV5-1 and TRBJ2-3): KAGVTQTPRYLIKTRGQQVTLSCSPISGHRSVSWYQQTPGQGLQFLFEYFSETQRNKGNFPGRFSGRQFSNSRSEMNVSTLELGDSALYLCASKINTDTQYFGPGTRLTVL.

DNA for the CDR3: TGTGCCAGCAGCTTAGGCCCTCAGTTAAATGAAAAACTGTTTTTT. It specifies CASSLGPQLNEKLFF. This rearrangement joins TRBV7-9 to TRBJ1-4; D ambiguous. V dropped 1 base and J dropped 5 bases, with 11 bases sitting between them. The CDR3 consists of 15 residues. CDR1 and CDR2 (germline): SEHNR, FQNEAQ (reference sequence).

This clone was counted a few times. J is TRBJ2-7 and V is TRBV6-1; no firm D call. This CDR3 has 12 amino acids. The V gene's germline CDR1 is MNHNS and CDR2 SASEGT. Trimming stripped 6 bases from V and 5 bases from J, with 11 bases between. This CDR3 reads CASRAGRHEQYF. The CDR3 nucleotides are TGTGCCAGCAGGGCCGGACGACACGAGCAGTACTTC.

This clone was recorded only once. V and J are TRBV5-1 and TRBJ2-7; D not certain. The V gene lost 6 bases and the J gene lost 7 bases, with 23 bases spanning the gap. Per germline, CDR1 SGHRS and CDR2 YFSETQ. CDR3 size: 15 residues. The CDR3 coding sequence is TGCGCCAGCACCCACGAAGGTATGAGTCTTGGGGAGCAGTACTTC. It is translated as CASTHEGMSLGEQYF.

The chain is built from TRBV10-3 and TRBJ1-2; D call uncertain. V dropped 4 bases and J dropped 7 bases, with 10 bases sitting between them. Looked up from germline, CDR1 is ENHRY and CDR2 is SYGVKD. The CDR3 is 12 residues long. CDR3 in amino acids: CAISGGSSGYTF. Written as DNA, the CDR3 is TGTGCCATCAGTGGTGGGTCAAGTGGCTACACCTTC.

This clone has just one count. V is TRBV28 and J is TRBJ1-5; TRBD1 matches at 8 bases. The ends lost 3 bases at V and 2 bases at J; junction bases unmatched: 6. CDR3 length equals 16 residues. Per germline, CDR1 MDHEN and CDR2 SYDVKM. In DNA form, the CDR3 reads TGTGCCAGCAGTTTGGCAGGGGGCGAAGGCAATCAGCCCCAGCATTTT. This translates into CASSLAGGEGNQPQHF.

This rearrangement joins TRBV5-4 to TRBJ1-4, with TRBD1 identical over 8 bases. The V gene end was trimmed by 0 bases and the J gene end by 6 bases; junction bases not matched to a gene: 1. The CDR3 is made up of 14 amino acids. Germline CDR1 and CDR2: SGHNT and YYREEE (reference sequence). CDR3 in amino acids: CASSLEQGDEKLFF. The CDR3 DNA reads TGTGCCAGCAGCTTGGAACAGGGGGATGAAAAACTGTTTTTT.

The V gene is TRBV29-1, the J gene TRBJ2-5, with D hard to call. Trimming left V 4 bases short and J 2 bases short, with 11 bases between. The CDR3 consists of 13 residues. The germline V gene encodes CDR1 SQVTM and CDR2 ANQGSEA. In DNA, the CDR3 is TGCAGCGTTGGTTTGGTCCTACAAGAGACCCAGTACTTC. It is translated as CSVGLVLQETQYF.

The rearrangement joins TRBV5-1 to TRBJ2-1; TRBD1 might be the D (5 bases). The V end was cut by 0 bases, the J end by 4 bases, with 11 bases between. Looked up from germline, CDR1 is SGHRS and CDR2 is YFSETQ. This CDR3 has 15 residues. CDR3 amino acids: CASSLGLTGYNEQFF. The DNA of the CDR3 is TGCGCCAGCAGCTTGGGCCTAACAGGATACAATGAGCAGTTCTTC.

The chain employs TRBV7-2 and TRBJ2-1; D is perhaps TRBD2 (7 bases). The CDR3 runs to 16 residues. Deletions cut 0 bases from V and 9 bases from J, with 18 bases between. The germline V gene has CDR1 SGHTA and CDR2 FQGNSA. CDR3 in DNA: TGTGCCAGCAGCTTAGCGCTGGGGGGGCGTAATATTGAGCAGTTCTTC. It specifies CASSLALGGRNIEQFF.

The rearrangement joins TRBV6-5 to TRBJ2-7, with D perhaps assigned TRBD1 or TRBD2 (5 bases each). Germline CDR1 and CDR2: MNHEY and SVGAGI. Trimming removed 11 bases at V and 3 bases at J, with 17 bases between. The CDR3 sequence is 13 residues long. For the CDR3, the DNA is TGTGCCTCGAAGGAGGACAAGCACTACGAGCAGTACTTC. Protein product: CASKEDKHYEQYF.